The 15 T cell receptor beta chains presented below share a single source sample, sequenced in a study of blood T cell repertoires in COVID-19. Sequencing was performed with immunoSEQ multiplex PCR; in TCRdb, only in-frame clones are kept and a portion is missing. The data show approximately 110,000 clones, with around nine tenths seen just once and roughly 4% held by the top ten. Material: peripheral blood. Receptor source: a man in his forties with acute or convalescent COVID-19.

V usage is TRBV29-1 and J usage is TRBJ1-5; no clear D gene. The CDR3 runs to 13 residues. V shed 7 bases and J shed 7 bases, with 17 bases lying between them. The germline V gene encodes CDR1 SQVTM and CDR2 ANQGSEA. The chain's CDR3 is CSAGDGDGQPQHF. CDR3 in DNA: TGCAGCGCCGGGGATGGGGATGGCCAGCCCCAGCATTTT.

The J gene is TRBJ2-7, the V gene TRBV11-2; TRBD1 aligns across 8 bases. In germline, CDR1 is SGHAT, CDR2 FQNNGV. The CDR3 spans 13 residues. Trimming cost V 3 bases and J 6 bases; bases outside gene matches: 4. The DNA for the CDR3 is TGTGCCAGCAGCTTTGCCGGGACAGGCGAGCAGTACTTC. It is translated as CASSFAGTGEQYF.

In its sample, this clone was seen once. The rearrangement links TRBV30 to TRBJ2-5; 8 nucleotides match TRBD2. V lost 2 bases and J lost 5; bases outside the gene matches: 10. The CDR3 consists of 15 residues. Germline-derived CDR1 and CDR2 are GTSNPN and SVGIG (reference sequence). CDR3 region: CAWSPTGLGGETQYF. CDR3 DNA sequence: TGTGCCTGGAGTCCCACGGGACTAGGTGGTGAGACCCAGTACTTC.

V is TRBV9 and J is TRBJ1-3; a weak D match, TRBD1 (5 bases). CDR1 and CDR2 from the germline V gene are SGDLS and YYNGEE. CDR3 length: 17 amino acids. V was shortened by 4 bases and J by 0 bases, with 17 bases between the two germline ends. CDR3 sequence reads: CASSQARDFSSGNTIYF. CDR3 coding DNA: TGTGCCAGCAGCCAAGCCCGGGACTTTAGCTCTGGAAACACCATATATTTT.

This sequence joins TRBV11-3 and TRBJ2-7; a weak D match, TRBD2 (5 bases). The length of the CDR3 is 13 residues. V shed 1 base and J shed 3 bases, with 7 bases lying between them. CDR1 is SGHNT and CDR2 is YENEEA in the germline V gene. The CDR3 sequence: CASSLGELYEQYF. The CDR3 bases are TGTGCCAGCAGCTTAGGGGAGCTCTACGAGCAGTACTTC.

This clone was recorded only once. The chain employs TRBV28 and TRBJ1-4, with 8 bases matching TRBD1. The V gene end was trimmed by 0 bases and the J gene end by 3 bases; junction bases not matched to a gene: 6. Looked up from germline, CDR1 is MDHEN and CDR2 is SYDVKM. The CDR3 sequence is 17 residues long. CDR3 protein: CASSLWGRGRSNEKLFF. The CDR3 DNA sequence: TGTGCCAGCAGTTTATGGGGCAGGGGGCGTTCTAATGAAAAACTGTTTTTT.

CDR3 nucleotide sequence: TGTGCCAGCAGCGAGAGTGACTATGGCTACACCTTC. This codes for CASSESDYGYTF. V gene TRBV6-5 combines with J gene TRBJ1-2; no firm D call. Trimming left V 6 bases short and J 3 bases short, with 8 bases between. This CDR3 contains 12 residues. Per germline, CDR1 MNHEY and CDR2 SVGAGI.

This chain uses TRBV29-1 with TRBJ2-7, with 13 bases identical to TRBD2. Germline V gene sequence: CDR1 SQVTM, CDR2 ANQGSEA. This CDR3 is 14 amino acids long. V dropped 3 bases and J dropped 5; count of bases not matched to a gene: 4. CDR3 in DNA: TGCAGCGTTGACGGACTAGCGGGAGTCGACGAGCAGTACTTC. Protein sequence: CSVDGLAGVDEQYF.

V gene TRBV19 combines with J gene TRBJ2-7, with D unclear. Trimming took off 4 bases at V and 0 bases at J, with 7 bases between the two ends. Germline V gives CDR1 LNHDA, CDR2 SQIVND (reference sequence). This CDR3 is 13 amino acids long. CDR3 region: CASSTLNSYEQYF. As DNA, the CDR3 is TGTGCCAGTAGTACGTTAAACTCCTACGAGCAGTACTTC.

V is TRBV4-1 and J is TRBJ1-2, with TRBD1 matching over 7 bases. Trimming at V came to 4 bases and at J to 5 bases, leaving 10 bases not matched to a gene. The germline CDR1 and CDR2 sequences are MGHRA and YSYEKL. The CDR3 length is 15 residues. This CDR3 reads CASSPWDSDGYGYTF. The CDR3 bases are TGCGCCAGCAGCCCATGGGACAGTGACGGTTATGGCTACACCTTC.

The chain carries TRBV7-2 and TRBJ2-1; D is unresolved. There are 15 residues in the CDR3. The ends were cut back, 0 bases at V and 0 bases at J, with 6 bases in the middle. Germline V gives CDR1 SGHTA, CDR2 FQGNSA. CDR3 region: CASSLALSSYNEQFF. CDR3 nucleotides: TGTGCCAGCAGCTTAGCACTTAGCTCCTACAATGAGCAGTTCTTC. The full variable domain, with the rest looked up from reference TRBV7-2 and TRBJ2-1, is GAGVSQSPSNKVTEKGKDVELRCDPISGHTALYWYRQSLGQGLEFLIYFQGNSAPDKSGLPSDRFSAERTGGSVSTLTIQRTQQEDSAVYLCASSLALSSYNEQFFGPGTRLTVL.

The V gene is TRBV5-8, the J gene TRBJ1-1, with D uncertain. Deletions cut 2 bases from V and 8 bases from J, with 13 bases between. The germline CDR1 and CDR2 sequences are SGHTS and YDEGEE. The CDR3 has 13 amino acids. The CDR3 nucleotides are TGTGCCAGCAGCTTTCGAGGACCGGGGGAAGCTTTCTTT. It codes for CASSFRGPGEAFF.

V gene TRBV4-1 combines with J gene TRBJ1-4, with no clear D. The V end was cut by 4 bases, the J end by 8 bases, with 17 bases between. CDR1 is MGHRA and CDR2 is YSYEKL in the germline V gene. The CDR3 spans 15 residues. The CDR3: CASSLLMGGWEKLFF. The CDR3 coding sequence is TGCGCCAGCAGCCTCCTTATGGGAGGGTGGGAAAAACTGTTTTTT.

This clone was seen a handful of times. The genes are TRBV30 and TRBJ1-5, with a possible D match to TRBD1 (5 bases). Germline V CDR1 and CDR2: GTSNPN, SVGIG (reference sequence). The CDR3 is 13 amino acids. Trimming took 4 bases from V and 3 from J, leaving 10 bases between them. CDR3 sequence: CAWTSDNNQPQHF. The CDR3 DNA sequence: TGTGCCTGGACCTCGGACAACAATCAGCCCCAGCATTTT.

The rearrangement joins TRBV9 to TRBJ2-5; no clear D gene. V lost 0 bases and J 0 bases, leaving 9 bases between the germline ends. Germline CDR1 and CDR2: SGDLS and YYNGEE. The CDR3 has 15 amino acids. The CDR3 nucleotides are TGTGCCAGCAGCGTAGCCAGTACCCACCAAGAGACCCAGTACTTC. It specifies CASSVASTHQETQYF.